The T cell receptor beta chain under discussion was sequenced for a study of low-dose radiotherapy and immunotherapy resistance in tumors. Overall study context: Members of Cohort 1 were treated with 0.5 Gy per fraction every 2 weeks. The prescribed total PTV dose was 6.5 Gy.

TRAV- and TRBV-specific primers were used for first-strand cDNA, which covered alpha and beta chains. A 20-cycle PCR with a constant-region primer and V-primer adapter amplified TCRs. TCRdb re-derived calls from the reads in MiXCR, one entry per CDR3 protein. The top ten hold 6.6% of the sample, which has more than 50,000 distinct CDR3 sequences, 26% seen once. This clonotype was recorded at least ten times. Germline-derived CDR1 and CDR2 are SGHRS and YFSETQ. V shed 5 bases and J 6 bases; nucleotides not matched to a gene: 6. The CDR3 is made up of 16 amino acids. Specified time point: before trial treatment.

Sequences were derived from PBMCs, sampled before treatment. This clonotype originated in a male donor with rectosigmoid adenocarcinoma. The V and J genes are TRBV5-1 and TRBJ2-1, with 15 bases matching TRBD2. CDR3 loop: CASSLGLAGGRNEQFF. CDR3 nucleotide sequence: TGCGCCAGCAGTCTCGGACTAGCGGGGGGGCGCAATGAGCAGTTCTTC.